The sequence of this TCR beta chain was determined in a study of blood T cell repertoires in COVID-19. Profiling relied on immunoSEQ multiplex PCR, and the TCRdb table lists in-frame clones only, not all of them. Of 110,000 to 150,000 clones detected, 65% to 90% appear once; the ten largest clones hold roughly 10%. Germline loops: CDR1 SGDLS, CDR2 YYNGEE. Trimming took 0 bases from V and 7 from J; bases not matched to a gene: 7. The CDR3 loop spans 17 amino acids. Sequencing was done on a sample of peripheral blood. The TCR comes from a man in his 60s with active or convalescent COVID-19. The chain uses TRBV9 and TRBJ2-1, with 13 bases aligning to TRBD2. The CDR3 loop reads CASSVAAGLAGTNEQFF. The CDR3 nucleotides are TGTGCCAGCAGCGTAGCTGCGGGACTAGCGGGAACTAATGAGCAGTTCTTC.